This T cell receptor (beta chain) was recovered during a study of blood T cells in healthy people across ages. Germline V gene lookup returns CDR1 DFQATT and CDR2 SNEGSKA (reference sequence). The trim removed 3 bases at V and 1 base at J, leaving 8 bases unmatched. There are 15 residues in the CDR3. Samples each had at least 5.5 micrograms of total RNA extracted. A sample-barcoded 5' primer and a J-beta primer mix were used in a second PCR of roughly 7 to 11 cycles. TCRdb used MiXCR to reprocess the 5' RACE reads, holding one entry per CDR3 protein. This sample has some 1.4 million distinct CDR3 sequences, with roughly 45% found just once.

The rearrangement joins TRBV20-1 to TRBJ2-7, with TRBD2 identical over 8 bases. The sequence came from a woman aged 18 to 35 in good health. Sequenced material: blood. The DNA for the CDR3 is TGCAGTGCTAGCGCCCCGGGACTAGTTTCCTACGAGCAGTACTTC. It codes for CSASAPGLVSYEQYF.